The rows below give T cell receptor beta chains drawn from one sample of a study of cytomegalovirus exposure and HLA in healthy donors. Assay: immunoSEQ multiplex PCR; the TCRdb copy retains only in-frame clones and omits some. The sample's table shows 60,000 to 75,000 clones. Sequences were obtained from PBMCs. Source of these receptors: a woman under 40 in good health and CMV-seronegative. CDR3s include the opening cysteine and the closing phenylalanine or tryptophan. D genes are given only for firm matches.

>TRBV2|TRBD2|TRBJ2-7
TGTGCCAGCAGCCCCGGGACTAGCGGCCTCTACGAGCAGTACTTC
CASSPGTSGLYEQYF
>TRBV5-5|-|TRBJ1-1
TGTGCCAGCAGCTTGGCCGGGGGGGTACAGAACACTGAAGCTTTCTTT
CASSLAGGVQNTEAFF
>TRBV11-2|TRBD1|TRBJ1-1
TGTGCCAGCAGCCTTGACAGGGGTGAAGCTTTCTTT
CASSLDRGEAFF
>TRBV7-8|-|TRBJ1-5
TGTGCCAGCAGCTTAGCGACAGCAAGCAATCAGCCCCAGCATTTT
CASSLATASNQPQHF
>TRBV30|-|TRBJ1-2
TGTGCCTGGAGTTGGATGGAAGGGGGTGTCTATGGCTACACCTTC
CAWSWMEGGVYGYTF
>TRBV29-1|-|TRBJ2-7
TGCAGCGTTGGAGGTGGAGCCTACGAGCAGTACTTC
CSVGGGAYEQYF
>TRBV5-4|-|TRBJ2-7
TGTGCCAGCAGCTTTAGACAAGCGGCCTACGAGCAGTACTTC
CASSFRQAAYEQYF
>TRBV27|-|TRBJ1-5
TGTGCCAGCAGTGGCACCTGGGCTGGTAGCAATCAGCCCCAGCATTTT
CASSGTWAGSNQPQHF
>TRBV9|TRBD1|TRBJ2-7
TGTGCCAGCAGCGTTACAGGGGCCCCCTACTACGAGCAGTACTTC
CASSVTGAPYYEQYF
>TRBV18|TRBD1|TRBJ2-5
TGTGCCAGCTCACCCCCGGGACAGGTGGGGGAGCAGTACTTC
CASSPPGQVGEQYF
>TRBV19|-|TRBJ1-1
TGTGCCAGTAGGGGTGGGCCACCAGCACGAGCTTTCTTT
CASRGGPPARAFF
>TRBV5-8|TRBD1|TRBJ1-2
TGTGCCAGCAGCCCTGGGACAGGGAACTATGGCTACACCTTC
CASSPGTGNYGYTF
>TRBV5-1|TRBD1|TRBJ2-5
TGCGCCAGCAGCTGGGGTGGGACAGGGGGCGAGGAGACCCAGTACTTC
CASSWGGTGGEETQYF
>TRBV4-3|-|TRBJ1-6
TGCGCCAGCAGCCAACTAGGGGTCTCACCCCTACACTTT
CASSQLGVSPLHF
>TRBV6-5|-|TRBJ2-1
TGTGCCAGCAGCTATCAAGACCCTCTGAGGAATGAGCAGTTCTTC
CASSYQDPLRNEQFF
>TRBV5-6|-|TRBJ2-7
TGTGCCAGCAGCTTGGTAGAGGGGCGCGGGAACGAGCAGTACTTC
CASSLVEGRGNEQYF
>TRBV5-4|-|TRBJ2-5
TGTGCCAGCAGCTTCCGCGGGGTAGAGACCCAGTACTTC
CASSFRGVETQYF
>TRBV30|-|TRBJ1-1
TGTGCCTGGAGTGTAGGTTTGGGGCGCACTGAAGCTTTCTTT
CAWSVGLGRTEAFF
>TRBV30|TRBD1|TRBJ2-2
TGTGCCTGGAGTACCGGACAGGAAGCCGGGGAGCTGTTTTTT
CAWSTGQEAGELFF
>TRBV30|-|TRBJ1-6
TGTGCCTGGAGGGTACCAGGGAATTCACCCCTCCACTTT
CAWRVPGNSPLHF
>TRBV30|TRBD1|TRBJ1-1
TGTGCCTGGAGTATGGCAGGGGGGAGGACTTTCTTT
CAWSMAGGRTFF
>TRBV10-3|-|TRBJ2-5
TGTGCCTCAAGACCGGTCGGCGGGATAAAGTACTTC
CASRPVGGIKYF